This is a list of T cell receptor beta chains from one sample in a study of metastatic and nonmetastatic thyroid tumors. With MiXCR, TCRdb called clones anew from the PCR reads. This table has about 7,900 clones, 20% to 30% appearing once. The sequencing input was adjacent normal tissue. The receptor source for this set is a female donor with papillary thyroid cancer or a benign thyroid nodule (not recorded which). Some clones in this sample may be carry-over from other donors' samples. The CDR3 runs from the conserved cysteine through the conserved F or W. D genes are given only for firm matches. Size values are once, few and many counts, or a class for expanded clones, and some rows have none.

CDR3: CASSSNGREASSYNEQFF; DNA: TGTGCCAGCAGCTCTAACGGGCGTGAGGCCAGCTCCTACAATGAGCAGTTCTTC; D: .; V: TRBV7-3; size: .; J: TRBJ2-1
CDR3: CATTEFVRAGELFF; DNA: TGTGCCACCACAGAGTTTGTGAGGGCCGGGGAGCTGTTTTTT; D: .; V: TRBV10-3; size: medium-sized; J: TRBJ2-2
CDR3: CAISEFYSYEQYF; DNA: TGTGCCATCAGTGAGTTTTACTCCTACGAGCAGTACTTC; D: .; V: TRBV10-3; size: .; J: TRBJ2-7
CDR3: CSATLIGGSYEQYF; DNA: TGCAGTGCCACCCTTATTGGGGGGAGCTACGAGCAGTACTTC; D: .; V: TRBV20-1; size: medium-sized; J: TRBJ2-7
CDR3: CASTYSNQPQHF; DNA: TGTGCCAGCACATATAGCAATCAGCCCCAGCATTTT; D: .; V: TRBV12-3/TRBV12-4; size: many; J: TRBJ1-5
CDR3: CSVRVGTEMYEQYF; DNA: TGCAGCGTTCGGGTGGGGACAGAAATGTACGAGCAGTACTTC; D: TRBD1; V: TRBV29-1; size: .; J: TRBJ2-7
CDR3: CASSLGQGPYEQYF; DNA: TGTGCCAGCAGCTTAGGGCAGGGACCCTACGAGCAGTACTTC; D: .; V: TRBV12-3/TRBV12-4; size: many; J: TRBJ2-7
CDR3: CASSVHVTGNFWEQFF; DNA: TGTGCCAGCAGCGTCCACGTGACAGGGAATTTTTGGGAGCAGTTCTTC; D: TRBD1; V: TRBV9; size: .; J: TRBJ2-1
CDR3: CASSSTSDVGFGEAFF; DNA: TGTGCCAGCAGCTCCACGTCCGACGTTGGTTTTGGTGAAGCTTTCTTT; D: .; V: TRBV9; size: .; J: TRBJ1-1
CDR3: CASSVPGGYEQYF; DNA: TGTGCCAGCAGTGTGCCAGGGGGATACGAGCAGTACTTC; D: TRBD1; V: TRBV2; size: .; J: TRBJ2-7
CDR3: CAISESDTGELFF; DNA: TGTGCCATCAGTGAGTCCGACACCGGGGAGCTGTTTTTT; D: .; V: TRBV10-3; size: .; J: TRBJ2-2
CDR3: CASSPPAGVRGTESFF; DNA: TGTGCCAGCTCACCACCGGCGGGGGTTCGGGGCACTGAATCCTTCTTT; D: .; V: TRBV18; size: .; J: TRBJ1-1
CDR3: CASSLGGPQEAFF; DNA: TGTGCCAGCAGCTTAGGGGGTCCGCAGGAAGCTTTCTTT; D: .; V: TRBV11-2; size: .; J: TRBJ1-1
CDR3: CASSARGGSSGYTF; DNA: TGTGCCAGTAGTGCGAGAGGCGGCTCCTCTGGCTACACCTTC; D: .; V: TRBV19; size: medium-sized; J: TRBJ1-2
CDR3: CASRKIGGAWNTEAFF; DNA: TGTGCCAGCAGGAAAATAGGGGGGGCCTGGAACACTGAAGCTTTCTTT; D: .; V: TRBV7-7; size: .; J: TRBJ1-1
CDR3: CASSDPAGELFF; DNA: TGTGCCAGCTCCGACCCTGCCGGGGAGCTGTTTTTT; D: .; V: TRBV25-1; size: large; J: TRBJ2-2
CDR3: CASSSIGDRDYYEQYF; DNA: TGTGCCAGCAGTTCAATCGGGGACAGAGATTACTACGAGCAGTACTTC; D: TRBD1; V: TRBV28; size: .; J: TRBJ2-7
CDR3: CASMGSETQYF; DNA: TGTGCCAGCATGGGCAGTGAGACCCAGTACTTC; D: .; V: TRBV2; size: few; J: TRBJ2-5
CDR3: CSAGGPGRGGSYNEQFF; DNA: TGCAGTGCTGGAGGGCCGGGGCGTGGGGGGTCCTACAATGAGCAGTTCTTC; D: .; V: TRBV20-1; size: .; J: TRBJ2-1
CDR3: CASRLQGGYYGYTF; DNA: TGTGCCAGCAGATTACAGGGCGGCTACTATGGCTACACCTTC; D: .; V: TRBV7-9; size: medium-sized; J: TRBJ1-2
CDR3: CSANTYRTGNTEAFF; DNA: TGCAGTGCTAACACATATCGGACGGGGAACACTGAAGCTTTCTTT; D: .; V: TRBV20-1; size: .; J: TRBJ1-1
CDR3: CASRAYGGYNSPLHF; DNA: TGTGCCAGCAGGGCATACGGGGGTTATAATTCACCCCTCCACTTT; D: .; V: TRBV7-9; size: medium-sized; J: TRBJ1-6
CDR3: CASRRPLGTEAFF; DNA: TGTGCCAGTAGAAGGCCCCTGGGCACTGAAGCTTTCTTT; D: .; V: TRBV19; size: few; J: TRBJ1-1
CDR3: CASSLDYGDYNEQFF; DNA: TGTGCCAGCAGCTTAGATTATGGGGACTACAATGAGCAGTTCTTC; D: .; V: TRBV7-8; size: .; J: TRBJ2-1
CDR3: CATSDPISGSYNEQFF; DNA: TGTGCCACCAGTGATCCAATTAGCGGCTCCTACAATGAGCAGTTCTTC; D: .; V: TRBV24-1; size: .; J: TRBJ2-1
CDR3: CAWSVLGGELNTEAFF; DNA: TGTGCCTGGAGTGTTCTTGGGGGGGAACTCAACACTGAAGCTTTCTTT; D: .; V: TRBV30; size: .; J: TRBJ1-1
CDR3: CSARGSGGLTYEQYF; DNA: TGCAGTGCTAGAGGTAGCGGGGGTTTAACCTACGAGCAGTACTTC; D: TRBD2; V: TRBV20-1; size: medium-sized; J: TRBJ2-7
CDR3: CASSPRGQRDAYEQYF; DNA: TGTGCCAGCAGCCCCCGCGGGCAGCGGGACGCCTACGAGCAGTACTTC; D: TRBD2; V: TRBV11-3; size: few; J: TRBJ2-7
CDR3: CASSEPGGGYGYTF; DNA: TGTGCCAGCAGTGAACCAGGGGGAGGCTATGGCTACACCTTC; D: TRBD1; V: TRBV6-1; size: medium-sized; J: TRBJ1-2
CDR3: CASSLAFGNTEAFF; DNA: TGTGCCAGCAGTTTAGCATTCGGGAACACTGAAGCTTTCTTT; D: .; V: TRBV12-3/TRBV12-4; size: few; J: TRBJ1-1
CDR3: CSARDQGEDTEAFF; DNA: TGCAGTGCTAGAGATCAGGGGGAGGACACTGAAGCTTTCTTT; D: TRBD1; V: TRBV20-1; size: medium-sized; J: TRBJ1-1
CDR3: CASSSGGGYTEAFF; DNA: TGTGCCAGTAGTTCCGGGGGGGGGTACACTGAAGCTTTCTTT; D: .; V: TRBV19; size: few; J: TRBJ1-1
CDR3: CASSPRPGPYEQYF; DNA: TGTGCCAGCAGCCCCCGGCCAGGGCCCTACGAGCAGTACTTC; D: .; V: TRBV11-2; size: .; J: TRBJ2-7
CDR3: CAWSVKGYYEQYF; DNA: TGTGCCTGGAGTGTAAAGGGGTACTACGAGCAGTACTTC; D: .; V: TRBV30; size: few; J: TRBJ2-7
CDR3: CASRSTSGDTQYF; DNA: TGCGCCAGCAGGTCCACTAGCGGGGATACCCAGTACTTC; D: TRBD2; V: TRBV5-1; size: medium-sized; J: TRBJ2-5
CDR3: CASSDGWFSTDTQYF; DNA: TGTGCCAGCAGTGACGGCTGGTTTAGCACAGATACGCAGTATTTT; D: .; V: TRBV6-1; size: few; J: TRBJ2-3
CDR3: CASSPGEPGTNYGYTF; DNA: TGTGCCAGCTCCCCCGGGGAGCCCGGAACTAACTATGGCTACACCTTC; D: .; V: TRBV18; size: medium-sized; J: TRBJ1-2
CDR3: CAVKFGGVKQSSYNEQFF; DNA: TGTGCCGTGAAGTTTGGCGGGGTAAAACAAAGCTCCTACAATGAGCAGTTCTTC; D: .; V: TRBV28; size: few; J: TRBJ2-1
CDR3: CASSGRLAGGPKNIQYF; DNA: TGTGCCAGCAGCGGGAGACTAGCGGGGGGGCCCAAAAACATTCAGTACTTC; D: TRBD2; V: TRBV11-2; size: .; J: TRBJ2-4
CDR3: CASSVLAGGTNEQFF; DNA: TGTGCCAGCAGCGTTCTAGCGGGGGGGACCAATGAGCAGTTCTTC; D: TRBD2; V: TRBV6-1; size: medium-sized; J: TRBJ2-1
CDR3: CASKQGGNQPQHF; DNA: TGTGCCAGCAAACAGGGGGGCAATCAGCCCCAGCATTTT; D: TRBD1; V: TRBV12-3/TRBV12-4; size: few; J: TRBJ1-5
CDR3: CSAAVPTGINSGANVLTF; DNA: TGCAGTGCCGCGGTCCCGACAGGAATAAACTCTGGGGCCAACGTCCTGACTTTC; D: .; V: TRBV20-1; size: medium-sized; J: TRBJ2-6
CDR3: CASSQDDKRAVDTEAFF; DNA: TGTGCCAGCAGCCAAGATGATAAGAGGGCGGTGGACACTGAAGCTTTCTTT; D: .; V: TRBV4-2; size: medium-sized; J: TRBJ1-1
CDR3: CSARTSGGTNSYNEQFF; DNA: TGCAGTGCCCGGACTAGCGGGGGAACAAACTCCTACAATGAGCAGTTCTTC; D: TRBD2; V: TRBV20-1; size: few; J: TRBJ2-1
CDR3: CAGRTGYDAGELFF; DNA: TGTGCCGGACGGACAGGGTATGACGCCGGGGAGCTGTTTTTT; D: TRBD1; V: TRBV2; size: .; J: TRBJ2-2
CDR3: CASRAGPSNYEQYF; DNA: TGTGCCAGCAGAGCCGGACCGAGTAACTACGAGCAGTACTTC; D: .; V: TRBV6-1; size: medium-sized; J: TRBJ2-7
CDR3: CAGWISPGAPNTEAFF; DNA: TGTGCCGGCTGGATAAGCCCCGGGGCACCAAACACTGAAGCTTTCTTT; D: .; V: TRBV30; size: .; J: TRBJ1-1
CDR3: CASKNMGRTYNEQFF; DNA: TGTGCCAGCAAGAACATGGGGCGGACTTACAATGAGCAGTTCTTC; D: .; V: TRBV27; size: .; J: TRBJ2-1
CDR3: CASSLGGAGNTEAFF; DNA: TGTGCCAGCAGCCTGGGCGGGGCGGGGAACACTGAAGCTTTCTTT; D: .; V: TRBV7-9; size: many; J: TRBJ1-1
CDR3: CASSLRSGALYEQYF; DNA: TGTGCCAGCAGCTTGCGTAGCGGAGCCCTTTACGAGCAGTACTTC; D: .; V: TRBV7-2; size: few; J: TRBJ2-7
CDR3: CSARTSNWGEQFF; DNA: TGCAGTGCCCGGACTAGCAACTGGGGTGAGCAGTTCTTC; D: TRBD2; V: TRBV20-1; size: few; J: TRBJ2-1